One sample yielded the 23 T cell receptor beta chains listed below, sequenced in a study of spatial heterogeneity in lung cancer. TCRdb reanalysed the 5' RACE reads using MiXCR and keeps one entry per CDR3 protein. The profile shows 43,000 or so distinct CDR3 sequences, 6.5% to 8% of them singletons. This sample's time point: sample taken at primary tumor resection. The sequenced material consisted of unsorted whole RNA from tumor, nontumor lung or frozen PBMC. The sample in question was PBMCs, obtained at surgery. The source of these receptors is a female donor with early-stage non-small cell lung cancer.

This clonotype was detected many times. CDR3 coding DNA: TGCGCCAGCAGCTCGGGACAGGGGTTCACAGATACGCAGTATTTT. Amino acids: CASSSGQGFTDTQYF. The chain couples TRBV5-1 to TRBJ2-3, with 10 bases fitting TRBD1. From germline, CDR1 is SGHRS and CDR2 YFSETQ. After removal of 3 bases from V and 2 bases from J, the junction contained 3 bases not matched to a gene. The CDR3 extends over 15 amino acids.

This clonotype was seen many times. CDR3 in amino acids: CASSQDAGTGGAYGYTF. The CDR3 DNA sequence: TGTGCCAGCAGCCAAGATGCCGGGACAGGGGGCGCCTATGGCTACACCTTC. The V call is TRBV3-1, the J call TRBJ1-2, with 12 bases lining up with TRBD1. CDR1 and CDR2 (germline): LGHDT, YNNKEL (reference sequence). There are 17 residues in the CDR3. The junction had 6 bases not matched to a gene; V was cut back by 0 bases and J by 4 bases.

This clonotype appeared many times. The genes are TRBV11-2 and TRBJ1-4; D may be TRBD1 (6 bases). The CDR3 totals 14 residues. Between the trimmed V and J ends, which lost 4 bases and 5 bases, there was a span of 11 bases. Germline V lookup: CDR1 SGHAT, CDR2 FQNNGV. CDR3 amino acids: CASSSDRRNEKLFF. CDR3 coding DNA: TGTGCCAGCAGCTCCGACAGGCGGAATGAAAAACTGTTTTTT.

This clonotype was detected ten times or more. V usage is TRBV5-1 and J usage is TRBJ2-5; no clear D gene. This CDR3 comprises 12 residues. The ends were cut back, 4 bases at V and 5 bases at J, with 9 bases in the middle. Germline assignment: CDR1 SGHRS and CDR2 YFSETQ. CDR3: CASSRQGETQYF. The DNA for the CDR3 is TGCGCCAGCAGCAGACAAGGGGAGACCCAGTACTTC. The variable domain in full, with the rest retrieved from reference TRBV5-1 and TRBJ2-5, is KAGVTQTPRYLIKTRGQQVTLSCSPISGHRSVSWYQQTPGQGLQFLFEYFSETQRNKGNFPGRFSGRQFSNSRSEMNVSTLELGDSALYLCASSRQGETQYFGPGTRLLVL.

The chain has TRBV5-1 and TRBJ2-7; TRBD2 aligns across 8 bases. The V segment lost 6 bases and the J segment 7 bases; nucleotides outside the gene matches: 18. The germline V gene has CDR1 SGHRS and CDR2 YFSETQ. CDR3 length: 16 amino acids. The chain's CDR3 is CASTMMAGGTAREQYF. CDR3 in DNA: TGCGCCAGCACCATGATGGCGGGGGGCACTGCTAGAGAGCAGTACTTC.

This clonotype was counted at least ten times. This chain uses TRBV9 with TRBJ2-3, with D possibly matching TRBD1 (6 bases). V was trimmed by 3 bases and J by 1 base, leaving 6 bases between them. CDR1 and CDR2 from the germline V gene are SGDLS and YYNGEE. The CDR3 consists of 13 residues. The CDR3: CASSDRGTDTQYF. DNA for the CDR3: TGTGCCAGCAGCGACAGGGGCACAGATACGCAGTATTTT.

This clonotype has a count of ten or more. The chain joins TRBV11-2 to TRBJ2-2; 10 bases are a match to TRBD1. Germline-derived CDR1 and CDR2 are SGHAT and FQNNGV. This CDR3 spans 17 amino acids. V gave up 4 bases and J gave up 1 base; unmatched junction bases: 6. The CDR3 sequence: CASSSRTGGWNTGELFF. The CDR3 coding sequence is TGTGCCAGCAGCTCCCGGACAGGGGGATGGAACACCGGGGAGCTGTTTTTT.

The DNA for the CDR3 is TGTGCCAGCAGCGTGACAGGGGGTAACACTGAAGCTTTCTTT. This codes for CASSVTGGNTEAFF. The chain carries TRBV9 and TRBJ1-1; 9 bases line up with TRBD1. V was pared by 2 bases and J by 2 bases, with 1 base of the junction left unmatched. This CDR3 has 14 residues. Germline CDR1 reads SGDLS; CDR2 reads YYNGEE.

In its sample, this clonotype was seen many times. The chain's CDR3 is CASSFGQDNEQFF. In DNA, the CDR3 is TGTGCCAGTAGTTTTGGGCAAGATAATGAGCAGTTCTTC. V and J are TRBV19 and TRBJ2-1; D uncertain. CDR1 LNHDA and CDR2 SQIVND come from the germline V gene (reference sequence). The CDR3 is made up of 13 amino acids. The V and J ends lost 5 bases and 7 bases respectively, with 12 bases between them.

This clonotype was counted at least ten times. The V gene is TRBV9, the J gene TRBJ2-3, with TRBD2 identical over 8 bases. Germline V gives CDR1 SGDLS, CDR2 YYNGEE. Germline trimming cut 3 bases from V and 5 bases from J; bases unmatched to any gene: 11. This CDR3 contains 16 residues. The CDR3 DNA follows: TGTGCCAGCAGCGGACCCGGGACTAGATTAAGAGATACGCAGTATTTT. As protein: CASSGPGTRLRDTQYF.

This clonotype was detected ten times or more. The chain carries TRBV4-3 and TRBJ2-1; 9 bases map to TRBD2. This CDR3 region has 13 residues. Per the germline V gene, CDR1 is LGHNA and CDR2 is YSLEER. Losses at the gene ends were 4 bases for V and 10 bases for J; bases not matched to a gene: 5. In DNA form, the CDR3 reads TGCGCCAGCAGCCGCCAGCGGGGGGAAGAGCAGTTCTTC. Residues: CASSRQRGEEQFF.

This clonotype was counted many times. One end of the junction varies from germline; a read error may be responsible. The chain carries TRBV7-2 and TRBJ2-7, with 7 bases matching TRBD2. Germline V gene sequence: CDR1 SGHTA, CDR2 FQGNSA. The CDR3 runs to 11 residues. The CDR3 sequence: CASSLADKQYF. The CDR3 DNA reads as TGTGCCAGCAGCCTAGCGGACAAGCAGTACTTC.

There are a few counts of this clonotype. This chain links TRBV20-1 with TRBJ1-5; D not resolved. Germline CDR1 DFQATT, CDR2 SNEGSKA (reference sequence). The V end lost 1 base, the J end lost 7 bases, and 11 bases lay between the germline ends. The length of the CDR3 is 13 residues. CDR3 sequence: CSARVKTNQPQHF. In nucleotides, the CDR3 is TGCAGTGCTAGAGTAAAAACTAACCAGCCCCAGCATTTT.

This clonotype was counted only a few times. The chain joins TRBV6-2 or TRBV6-3 to TRBJ2-3; 7 bases are a match to TRBD1. V was pared by 6 bases and J by 2 bases, with 11 bases of the junction left unmatched. Germline CDR1 reads MNHEY; CDR2 reads SVGEGT. This CDR3 region has 16 residues. CDR3 sequence reads: CASRSNRDRPTDTQYF. CDR3 nucleotides: TGTGCCAGCAGGAGTAACCGGGACAGACCCACAGATACGCAGTATTTT.

The J gene is TRBJ2-7, the V gene TRBV7-2; TRBD2 matches 8 bases. The germline V gene has CDR1 SGHTA and CDR2 FQGNSA. Losses at the gene ends were 3 bases for V and 7 bases for J; bases not matched to a gene: 8. The CDR3 covers 14 residues. Here the CDR3 reads CASSFPTSGGEQYF. The CDR3 DNA is TGTGCCAGCAGCTTCCCCACTAGCGGCGGGGAGCAGTACTTC. The full variable domain, completed using reference TRBV7-2 and TRBJ2-7, is GAGVSQSPSNKVTEKGKDVELRCDPISGHTALYWYRQSLGQGLEFLIYFQGNSAPDKSGLPSDRFSAERTGGSVSTLTIQRTQQEDSAVYLCASSFPTSGGEQYFGPGTRLTVT.

This clonotype was picked up many times. The chain uses TRBV29-1 and TRBJ2-5; no clear D gene. The CDR3 spans 13 residues. Trimming left V 4 bases short and J 3 bases short, with 12 bases between. Germline-derived CDR1 and CDR2 are SQVTM and ANQGSEA. The CDR3 sequence: CSVVGSEKETQYF. The DNA of the CDR3 is TGCAGCGTTGTGGGTTCCGAGAAAGAGACCCAGTACTTC.

Only a few counts were recorded for this clonotype. The rearrangement links TRBV6-2 or TRBV6-3 to TRBJ1-1; tentatively, D is TRBD1 (5 bases). The CDR3 has 15 amino acids. The V gene lost 10 bases and the J gene lost 4 bases, with 22 bases spanning the gap. Germline assignment: CDR1 MNHEY and CDR2 SVGEGT. CDR3 amino acids: CATRDGRRQGTEAFF. The CDR3, as DNA: TGTGCCACGCGGGACGGCCGGCGGCAGGGCACTGAAGCTTTCTTT.

This clonotype was seen a handful of times. The chain carries TRBV7-2 and TRBJ2-3; 14 bases match TRBD2. CDR1 SGHTA and CDR2 FQGNSA come from the germline V gene. The V gene end was trimmed by 6 bases and the J gene end by 0 bases; junction bases not matched to a gene: 8. The CDR3 contains 18 residues. The CDR3 nucleotides are TGTGCCAGCAGAAAACGGACTAGCGGGGGGTTCAGCACAGATACGCAGTATTTT. As protein: CASRKRTSGGFSTDTQYF. The whole variable domain, remainder taken from reference TRBV7-2 and TRBJ2-3, is GAGVSQSPSNKVTEKGKDVELRCDPISGHTALYWYRQSLGQGLEFLIYFQGNSAPDKSGLPSDRFSAERTGGSVSTLTIQRTQQEDSAVYLCASRKRTSGGFSTDTQYFGPGTRLTVL.

This clonotype was counted ten times or more. The rearrangement links TRBV12-3 or TRBV12-4 to TRBJ2-3; possible D gene TRBD2, 5 bases. V lost 4 bases, J lost 11 bases, and 19 bases lay in between. The CDR3 runs to 14 residues. The CDR3 loop reads CASSSSRLHRGQYF. CDR3 bases: TGTGCCAGCAGTTCCTCACGACTGCATCGGGGGCAGTATTTT.

The table lists this clonotype with a few counts. This chain links TRBV25-1 with TRBJ2-5, with D unclear. Trimming removed 6 bases from V and 5 bases from J, with 7 bases in between. The CDR3 is made up of 11 amino acids. Germline V lookup: CDR1 MGHDK, CDR2 SYGVNS. The DNA for the CDR3 is TGTGCCAGCAGGGAGAGTGAGACCCAGTACTTC. It codes for CASRESETQYF.

This clonotype was seen many times. This CDR3 is CATSPPGVETQYF. The CDR3 DNA follows: TGTGCCACCAGTCCCCCGGGGGTGGAGACCCAGTACTTC. V and J are TRBV24-1 and TRBJ2-5; the D gene is possibly TRBD2 (6 bases). The CDR3 sequence is 13 residues long. Per germline, CDR1 KGHDR and CDR2 SFDVKD. V was trimmed by 6 bases and J by 5 bases, leaving 12 bases between them.

The chain has TRBV29-1 and TRBJ2-3; no clear D gene. The CDR3 is 16 residues long. V lost 0 bases and J 2 bases, leaving 15 bases between the germline ends. Looked up from germline, CDR1 is SQVTM and CDR2 is ANQGSEA. CDR3 region: CSVEDAFGPPTDTQYF. In DNA, the CDR3 is TGCAGCGTTGAAGATGCTTTCGGGCCCCCCACAGATACGCAGTATTTT.

The chain carries TRBV12-3 or TRBV12-4 and TRBJ2-2, with a possible D match to TRBD2 (5 bases). This CDR3 has 13 amino acids. The V and J ends lost 7 bases and 6 bases respectively, with 12 bases between them. The CDR3 coding sequence is TGTGCCAGCATCTCGGGAATCGCCGGGGAGCTGTTTTTT. It is translated as CASISGIAGELFF.